This passage covers 7 T cell receptor beta chains from one sample sequenced in a study of T cell changes during pregnancy in multiple sclerosis. Measured with immunoSEQ multiplex PCR; TCRdb has only the in-frame clones, and not every one. The sample contains about 77,000 clones, 75% to 90% of which appear only once. The specimen was peripheral blood, collected before pregnancy. The source is a female donor with multiple sclerosis, enrolled in a pregnancy study.

The V gene is TRBV12-5, the J gene TRBJ2-5; D is unclear. Trimming took off 0 bases at V and 5 bases at J, with 10 bases between the two ends. Germline V gene sequence: CDR1 LGHNT, CDR2 FRNRAP. This CDR3 is built from 14 residues. DNA of the CDR3: TGTGCTAGTGGTTTGGTATTCCTGAGGGAGACCCAGTACTTC. Translated, it gives CASGLVFLRETQYF.

V and J are TRBV29-1 and TRBJ2-1, with a possible D match to TRBD2 (6 bases). The germline V and J ends were trimmed by 4 bases and 7 bases, with 17 bases remaining between them. CDR3 length: 14 amino acids. The germline V gene encodes CDR1 SQVTM and CDR2 ANQGSEA. The CDR3 DNA follows: TGCAGCGTTGGGTCGGACCAGCGGGCGAATGAGCAGTTCTTC. This encodes CSVGSDQRANEQFF.

The chain has TRBV29-1 and TRBJ1-1; the D gene is possibly TRBD1 (5 bases). V was shortened by 7 bases and J by 6 bases, with 9 bases between the two germline ends. CDR3 length: 10 amino acids. Germline values: CDR1 SQVTM, CDR2 ANQGSEA. The CDR3 region has the DNA TGCAGCGGAAGGGGTTCTGAAGCTTTCTTT. Translation gives CSGRGSEAFF.

The chain links TRBV9 to TRBJ2-7; possible D gene TRBD2, 5 bases. Germline assignment: CDR1 SGDLS and CDR2 YYNGEE. The CDR3 consists of 15 residues. Trimming stripped 2 bases from V and 4 bases from J, with 16 bases between. The CDR3 protein is CASSVSSGSGYEQYF. As DNA, the CDR3 is TGTGCCAGCAGCGTCTCGTCAGGATCGGGATACGAGCAGTACTTC.

The chain couples TRBV29-1 to TRBJ2-7; 9 bases fit TRBD1. With 6 bases clipped from V and 5 bases from J, the junction kept 5 bases outside the gene matches. This CDR3 has 12 amino acids. Germline CDR1 reads SQVTM; CDR2 reads ANQGSEA. The CDR3 nucleotides read TGCAGCGTGGACAGGGGTTCGGACGAGCAGTACTTC. This codes for CSVDRGSDEQYF.

The J gene is TRBJ2-3, the V gene TRBV9; D remains ambiguous. The CDR3 extends over 15 amino acids. Germline V gene sequence: CDR1 SGDLS, CDR2 YYNGEE. The germline V and J ends were trimmed by 3 bases and 3 bases, with 14 bases remaining between them. CDR3 loop: CASSADVRLTDTQYF. CDR3 nucleotides: TGTGCCAGCAGCGCCGACGTTAGACTTACAGATACGCAGTATTTT.

The V call is TRBV7-9, the J call TRBJ2-7; no reliable D call. Germline V gene data show CDR1 as SEHNR and CDR2 as FQNEAQ (reference sequence). The CDR3 spans 13 residues. Trimming took 3 bases from V and 3 from J, leaving 9 bases between them. CDR3 region: CASSFPDIYEQYF. The CDR3 DNA sequence: TGTGCCAGCAGCTTCCCAGATATCTACGAGCAGTACTTC.